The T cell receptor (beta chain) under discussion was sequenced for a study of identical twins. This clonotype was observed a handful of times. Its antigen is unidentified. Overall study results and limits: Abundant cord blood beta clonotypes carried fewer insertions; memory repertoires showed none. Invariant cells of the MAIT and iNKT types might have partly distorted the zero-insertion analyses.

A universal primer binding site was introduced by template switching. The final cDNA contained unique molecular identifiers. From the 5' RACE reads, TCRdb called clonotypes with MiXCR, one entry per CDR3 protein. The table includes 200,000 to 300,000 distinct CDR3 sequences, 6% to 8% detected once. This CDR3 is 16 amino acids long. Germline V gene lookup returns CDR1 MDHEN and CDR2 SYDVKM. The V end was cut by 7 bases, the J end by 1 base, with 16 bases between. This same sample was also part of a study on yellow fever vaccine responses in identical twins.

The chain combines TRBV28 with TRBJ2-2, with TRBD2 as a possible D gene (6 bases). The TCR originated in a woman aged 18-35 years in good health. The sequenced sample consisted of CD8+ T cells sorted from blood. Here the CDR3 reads CASTIRPRGNTGELFF. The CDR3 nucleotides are TGTGCCAGCACCATTCGGCCGCGGGGGAACACCGGGGAGCTGTTTTTT.